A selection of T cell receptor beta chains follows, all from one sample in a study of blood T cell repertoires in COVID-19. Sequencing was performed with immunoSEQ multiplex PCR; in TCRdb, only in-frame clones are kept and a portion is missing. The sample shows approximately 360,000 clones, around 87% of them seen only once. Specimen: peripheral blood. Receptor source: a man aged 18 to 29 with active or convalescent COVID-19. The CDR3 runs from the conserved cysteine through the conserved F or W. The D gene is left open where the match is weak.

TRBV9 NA CASSPRSTNSRSSTDTQYF
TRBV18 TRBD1 CASSPSPGTGIETQYF
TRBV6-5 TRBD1 CASSPEGQAYEQYF
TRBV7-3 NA CASSRSAGSGNTIYF
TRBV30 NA CAQFLGTPDTQYF
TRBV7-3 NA CASSLSEGVNTGELFF
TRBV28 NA CASSSPGYEQYF
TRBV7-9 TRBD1 CASSTRSVGTVYEQYF
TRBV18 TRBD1 CASSLQGAHEQYF
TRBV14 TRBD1 CASSQAGTGWMGTEAFF
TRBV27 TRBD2 CASSFLAGGRGDTQYF
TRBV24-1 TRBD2 CATSDPSGGHYNEQFF
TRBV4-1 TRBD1 CASSGGRQGWFLAGELFF